This T cell receptor beta chain derives from a study of shared clonotypes between healthy human individuals. General study points: Relative to clonotypes present in all four donors, those not shared had lower generation probabilities. Naive subsets generally exceeded memory subsets in estimated richness.

Comments on this clone: The antigen is undetermined.

Researchers ran the assay at a deep level. It was across several immunoSEQ plates that each subset's genomic DNA was evenly split. TCRdb's copy holds only in-frame clones and misses some; the assay was immunoSEQ multiplex PCR. The data show 2,500,000 or so clones, 90% to 95% seen once. From germline, CDR1 is SGHRS and CDR2 YFSETQ. Trimming took off 0 bases at V and 0 bases at J, with 18 bases between the two ends. CDR3 length: 18 residues. J is TRBJ1-1 and V is TRBV5-1, with D possibly matching TRBD1 (6 bases). The origin of this receptor is a man in his late teens or twenties in good health. The specimen sequenced was naive CD4+ T cells sorted from blood. Subset in this sample: CD45RA+ positively selected. In DNA, the CDR3 is TGCGCCAGCAGCTTGGTTTCTTGGACAGATTATATGAACACTGAAGCTTTCTTT. Translation gives CASSLVSWTDYMNTEAFF.